The 22 T cell receptor beta chains below were found in one sample sequenced in a study of blood T cell repertoires in COVID-19. Profiled with immunoSEQ multiplex PCR; TCRdb holds only in-frame clones, not every one. The table includes approximately 230,000 clones, roughly 87% detected once. The sample taken for sequencing was peripheral blood. The receptors shown here come from a man between 18 and 29 years old with active or convalescent COVID-19.

This chain uses TRBV30 with TRBJ1-2; D is possibly TRBD1 (6 bases). The CDR3 totals 12 residues. The V end lost 3 bases, the J end lost 4 bases, and 9 bases lay between the germline ends. Germline loops: CDR1 GTSNPN, CDR2 SVGIG (reference sequence). The chain's CDR3 is CAWRAGAYGYTF. Here the CDR3 DNA reads TGTGCCTGGAGGGCAGGGGCCTATGGCTACACCTTC. The full variable domain, in which reference TRBV30 and TRBJ1-2 provide the parts outside the CDR3, is SQTIHQWPATLVQPVGSPLSLECTVEGTSNPNLYWYRQAAGRGLQLLFYSVGIGQISSEVPQNLSASRPQDRQFILSSKKLLLSDSGFYLCAWRAGAYGYTFGSGTRLTVV.

The V gene is TRBV6-2 or TRBV6-3, the J gene TRBJ2-7; 10 bases agree with TRBD2. The CDR3 is made up of 16 amino acids. CDR1 and CDR2 from the germline V gene are MNHEY and SVGEGT. J was trimmed by 2 bases and V by 1 base; bases with no gene match: 5. CDR3 in DNA: TGTGCCAGCAGTTACTGGGGACTAGCGAGACCCTACGAGCAGTACTTC. Amino acid sequence: CASSYWGLARPYEQYF.

This chain links TRBV3-1 (or the pseudogene TRBV3-2) with TRBJ1-6; 7 bases align to TRBD1. V shed 2 bases and J 10 bases; nucleotides not matched to a gene: 8. The germline V gene has CDR1 LGHDT and CDR2 YNNKEL (reference sequence). This CDR3 spans 15 amino acids. The CDR3 here is CASSQQGGRGSPLHF. The CDR3 bases are TGTGCCAGCAGCCAACAGGGGGGTCGTGGCTCACCCCTCCACTTT.

The chain has TRBV5-1 and TRBJ2-7; the D gene is possibly TRBD2 (5 bases). The CDR3 has 15 residues. Trimming pared 4 bases from V and 2 bases from J, leaving 16 bases between. Per the germline V gene, CDR1 is SGHRS and CDR2 is YFSETQ. The CDR3 loop reads CASSRQPGITYEQYF. The DNA for the CDR3 is TGCGCCAGCAGCCGCCAGCCCGGGATAACCTACGAGCAGTACTTC.

This chain connects TRBV6-1 to TRBJ2-3; 8 bases are shared with TRBD1. This CDR3 comprises 17 residues. After removal of 4 bases from V and 4 bases from J, the junction contained 13 bases not matched to a gene. Germline lookup yields CDR1 MNHNS and CDR2 SASEGT. The CDR3 region is CASSVSLRQGLPDTQYF. CDR3 coding DNA: TGTGCCAGCAGTGTAAGCTTGAGACAGGGGCTGCCAGATACGCAGTATTTT.

The chain is built from TRBV11-2 and TRBJ2-5; weak D call: TRBD2 (5 bases). The CDR3 spans 14 residues. Germline V gene lookup returns CDR1 SGHAT and CDR2 FQNNGV. V lost 0 bases and J lost 5, with 10 bases in between. In DNA, the CDR3 is TGTGCCAGCAGCTTAGATTTCGGGAAGGAGACCCAGTACTTC. It yields the protein CASSLDFGKETQYF.

This clone rates as medium-sized (0.01 to 0.1%). The genes are TRBV6-2 or TRBV6-3 and TRBJ1-5; D uncertain. The CDR3 is 15 amino acids. V dropped 6 bases and J dropped 3 bases, with 15 bases sitting between them. The germline CDR1 and CDR2 sequences are MNHEY and SVGEGT. CDR3 DNA sequence: TGTGCCAGCAGCCAAGAAAGAGTAGACAATCAGCCCCAGCATTTT. This encodes CASSQERVDNQPQHF.

This rearrangement joins TRBV10-3 to TRBJ1-1; D is unclear. The CDR3 sequence is 13 residues long. Germline V gives CDR1 ENHRY, CDR2 SYGVKD. V dropped 0 bases and J dropped 6 bases, with 8 bases sitting between them. Here the CDR3 reads CAISESRGAEAFF. The CDR3 bases are TGTGCCATCAGTGAGTCACGGGGTGCTGAAGCTTTCTTT.

DNA for the CDR3: TGTGCCAGCAGCGTAGGGAGGAATATAGGGCTAAACTATGGCTACACCTTC. Translated: CASSVGRNIGLNYGYTF. This rearrangement joins TRBV9 to TRBJ1-2, with D uncertain. CDR3 length: 17 residues. V dropped 0 bases and J dropped 2 bases, with 17 bases sitting between them. Germline lookup yields CDR1 SGDLS and CDR2 YYNGEE.

This clone was observed a few times. This chain links TRBV2 with TRBJ1-3; D uncertain. The V end lost 7 bases, the J end lost 9 bases, and 10 bases lay between the germline ends. This CDR3 has 11 amino acids. The V gene's germline CDR1 is SNHLY and CDR2 FYNNEI. For the CDR3, the DNA is TGTGCCAGCACCCTAGGTAGCACCATATATTTT. The encoded protein is CASTLGSTIYF.

This chain joins TRBV27 and TRBJ1-2; D unresolved. CDR1 is MNHEY, CDR2 SMNVEV, per germline (reference sequence). V was cut by 2 bases and J by 7 bases, with 20 bases left in between. The CDR3 consists of 16 residues. As DNA, the CDR3 is TGTGCCAGCAGTTTAATGGGCGGGGAGGGAGGCTTTGGCTACACCTTC. This codes for CASSLMGGEGGFGYTF.

This clone has just one count. The chain employs TRBV28 and TRBJ1-5; TRBD1 matches 10 bases. Germline trimming cut 8 bases from V and 0 bases from J; bases unmatched to any gene: 10. The CDR3 loop spans 17 amino acids. Germline lookup yields CDR1 MDHEN and CDR2 SYDVKM. The CDR3 protein is CASYGTGDKYSNQPQHF. CDR3 coding DNA: TGTGCCAGCTATGGGACAGGGGACAAATATAGCAATCAGCCCCAGCATTTT.

The CDR3: CASSRPVQGARSEQFF. In DNA form, the CDR3 reads TGTGCCAGCAGCCGACCCGTACAGGGGGCGCGCAGTGAGCAGTTCTTC. The chain carries TRBV5-6 and TRBJ2-1; TRBD1 matches at 9 bases. The CDR3 sequence is 16 residues long. With V trimmed by 4 bases and J by 9 bases, 14 bases remained unmatched. Germline V lookup: CDR1 SGHDT, CDR2 YYEEEE.

This clone was recorded many times. The J gene is TRBJ2-1, the V gene TRBV4-3, with D possibly being TRBD1 (5 bases). The CDR3 consists of 16 residues. Germline CDR1 is LGHNA and CDR2 is YSLEER. Trimming shortened V by 0 bases and J by 2 bases, and 11 bases separated the two germline ends. For the CDR3, the DNA is TGCGCCAGCAGCCAAGATTGGGAAGGGGCCTACAATGAGCAGTTCTTC. Amino acid sequence: CASSQDWEGAYNEQFF.

This chain uses TRBV19 with TRBJ2-1, with 10 positions matching TRBD2. The CDR3 has 15 amino acids. Germline V gene lookup returns CDR1 LNHDA and CDR2 SQIVND (reference sequence). V gave up 7 bases and J gave up 7 bases; unmatched junction bases: 10. The CDR3: CASTPTSGDENEQFF. The CDR3 DNA is TGTGCCAGTACCCCTACTAGCGGGGACGAAAATGAGCAGTTCTTC.

The chain couples TRBV7-3 to TRBJ2-1; TRBD2 might be the D (5 bases). The CDR3 has 15 residues. Between the trimmed V and J ends, which lost 0 bases and 1 base, there was a span of 7 bases. Germline V gene sequence: CDR1 SGHTA, CDR2 FQGTGA. The CDR3 region has the DNA TGTGCCAGCAGCTTAACGGGCGGGTCCTACAATGAGCAGTTCTTC. Its protein product is CASSLTGGSYNEQFF.

The rearrangement joins TRBV6-2 or TRBV6-3 to TRBJ2-1; 12 positions match TRBD2. Per germline, CDR1 MNHEY and CDR2 SVGEGT. The CDR3 length is 14 residues. The J segment lost 8 bases and the V segment lost 4 bases, leaving 3 bases of the junction unmatched. The CDR3 nucleotides read TGTGCCAGCAGTTGGACTAGCGGGACCCATGAGCAGTTCTTC. Encoded protein: CASSWTSGTHEQFF.

This chain uses TRBV7-2 with TRBJ2-7; D unresolved. This CDR3 has 13 amino acids. The germline V gene has CDR1 SGHTA and CDR2 FQGNSA. V lost 4 bases, J lost 4 bases, and 11 bases lay in between. CDR3 protein: CASSSRPRYEQYF. CDR3 DNA sequence: TGTGCCAGCAGCTCCCGTCCTCGGTACGAGCAGTACTTC.

The CDR3 sequence: CASSPPGQGVHEQFF. The CDR3 DNA reads as TGTGCCAGCAGTCCCCCGGGACAGGGGGTACATGAGCAGTTCTTC. The chain combines TRBV28 with TRBJ2-1; the match to TRBD1 covers 11 bases. The CDR3 runs 15 residues. CDR1 is MDHEN and CDR2 is SYDVKM in the germline V gene. V shed 5 bases, J shed 8 bases, and the junction held 8 bases outside the gene matches.

This clone was found a few times. The DNA of the CDR3 is TGCGCCAGCCTCCGTTGCACCTTC. Protein product: CASLRCTF. This rearrangement joins TRBV10-1 to TRBJ1-2; D gene uncertain. Trimming stripped 8 bases from V and 13 bases from J, with 8 bases between. The V gene's germline CDR1 is WNHNN and CDR2 SYGVQD (reference sequence). The CDR3 is made up of 8 amino acids.

J is TRBJ2-1 and V is TRBV28; D is uncertain. The CDR3 spans 12 residues. Between the trimmed V and J ends, which lost 3 bases and 10 bases, there was a span of 10 bases. Per the germline V gene, CDR1 is MDHEN and CDR2 is SYDVKM. CDR3 region: CASSLIEREQFF. The DNA of the CDR3 is TGTGCCAGCAGTTTGATTGAGAGGGAGCAGTTCTTC. Variable domain in full (rest from reference TRBV28 and TRBJ2-1): DVKVTQSSRYLVKRTGEKVFLECVQDMDHENMFWYRQDPGLGLRLIYFSYDVKMKEKGDIPEGYSVSREKKERFSLILESASTNQTSMYLCASSLIEREQFFGPGTRLTVL.

The rearrangement uses TRBV5-1 and TRBJ1-2; D unresolved. The germline V gene has CDR1 SGHRS and CDR2 YFSETQ. Trimming removed 0 bases at V and 6 bases at J, with 12 bases between. The CDR3 contains 14 residues. CDR3 in amino acids: CASSLDAGTHGYTF. For the CDR3, the DNA is TGCGCCAGCAGCTTGGATGCAGGCACCCATGGCTACACCTTC.